Listed here is a single T cell receptor beta chain. The antigen remains undetermined. Germline CDR1 is SQVTM and CDR2 is ANQGSEA. The J segment lost 6 bases and the V segment lost 7 bases, leaving 10 bases of the junction unmatched. CDR3 length: 13 residues. It was RNA transcripts that yielded the amplified TCR beta CDR3 regions. During a first-round RT-PCR of the TCR CDR3, the HTBI primer set was used. TCRdb independently ran MiXCR on the multiplex PCR reads; one entry per CDR3 protein. Counted here are 500,000 or so distinct CDR3 sequences, roughly 18% occurring once; the ten biggest clones make up about 16%. The sample is drawn from a study of T cells in Graves' hyperthyroidism and ophthalmopathy. Study-level points and caveats: Most expanded thyroid clonotypes above 0.001 also appeared in blood.

Patients affected by ophthalmopathy presented a Clinical Activity Score of at least 3, a NOSPECS grade of at least 4, and disease duration below 3 months. Diagnoses rested on clinical symptoms, serum thyroxine and TRAb, thyroid ultrasound and orbital computed tomography. 10 ml of fresh peripheral blood supplied the PBMCs. This receptor was identified in a woman aged 18-29 years with Graves' ophthalmopathy. Specimen: blood. The chain has TRBV29-1 and TRBJ2-7; TRBD1 matches at 9 bases. The CDR3 is CSAGTGNWGEQYF. The CDR3 DNA follows: TGCAGCGCCGGGACAGGGAACTGGGGCGAGCAGTACTTC.